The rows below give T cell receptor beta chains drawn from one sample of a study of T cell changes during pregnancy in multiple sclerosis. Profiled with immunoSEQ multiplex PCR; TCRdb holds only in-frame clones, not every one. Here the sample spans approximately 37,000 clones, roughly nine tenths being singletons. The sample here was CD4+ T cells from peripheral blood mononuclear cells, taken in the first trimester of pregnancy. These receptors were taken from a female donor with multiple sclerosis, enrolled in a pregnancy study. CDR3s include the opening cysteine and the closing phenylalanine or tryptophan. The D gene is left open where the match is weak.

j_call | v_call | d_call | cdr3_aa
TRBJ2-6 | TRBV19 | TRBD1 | CATTGAGANVLTF
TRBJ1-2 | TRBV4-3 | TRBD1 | CASSQVGPGGYGYTF
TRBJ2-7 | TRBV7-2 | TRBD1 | CASSTRTGGFGREQYF
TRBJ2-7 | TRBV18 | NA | CASSPPSQGYEQYF
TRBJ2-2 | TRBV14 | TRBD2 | CASSQNREGKLFF
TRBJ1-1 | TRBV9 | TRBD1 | CASSPRTGGTEAFF
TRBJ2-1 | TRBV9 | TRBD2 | CASSVLSGTLNEQFF
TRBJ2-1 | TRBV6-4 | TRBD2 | CASRTHRAGVNHNEQFF
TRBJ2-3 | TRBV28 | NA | CATGGGTDTQYF
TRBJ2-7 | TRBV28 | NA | CASSFLGASYEQYF
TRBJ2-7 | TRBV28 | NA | CASRTHGSYEQYF
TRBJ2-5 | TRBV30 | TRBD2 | CAWSSGGSRVGETQYF
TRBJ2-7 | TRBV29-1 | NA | CSVVESTYEQYF
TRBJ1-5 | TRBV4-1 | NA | CASSQEGQLHQPQHF
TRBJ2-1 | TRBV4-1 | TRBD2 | CASSQDWGLAGVNEQFF
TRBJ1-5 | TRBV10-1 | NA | CASRVNREISNQPQHF
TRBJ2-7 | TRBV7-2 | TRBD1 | CASSLAVGQGAYEQYF
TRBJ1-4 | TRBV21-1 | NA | CASSTDTTGRNEKLFF
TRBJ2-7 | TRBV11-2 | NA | CASSRNTGEDEQYF
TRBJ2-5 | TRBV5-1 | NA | CASSLAVGNLRGETQYF
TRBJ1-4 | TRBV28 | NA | CASSFGITGRVFF
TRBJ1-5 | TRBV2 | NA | CASRADSHNQPQHF
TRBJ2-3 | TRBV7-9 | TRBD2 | CASSSGTSGFTDTQYF